The clone carrying this T cell receptor (beta chain) was counted ten times or more. Its antigen is not known. Synthesis of cDNA was performed by 5'RACE using 10-nucleotide random UMIs. Each CDR3 protein gets one entry after TCRdb re-called the 5' RACE reads with MiXCR. The sample records 50,000 to 65,000 distinct CDR3 sequences, more than 3% being singletons. This sample was taken from a study of neurological immune-mediated disorders. In the study overall: Relapsing-remitting disease was seen in 31 of the 34 multiple sclerosis patients, and secondary progressive disease was seen in 3.

Whole-study findings and limits: A possible signature was seen in one related-CDR3 cluster, into which phylogenetic grouping placed the repertoires of 18 of 34 multiple sclerosis patients.

Sequenced: PBMCs. The receptor was isolated from a man aged 25 to 40 with multiple sclerosis.

The CDR3 reads CASSPRRGSSEAFF. As DNA, the CDR3 is TGTGCCAGCAGCCCCCGCCGGGGGAGTTCTGAAGCTTTCTTT. The V call is TRBV7-6, the J call TRBJ1-1, with D possibly TRBD1 on 5 matching bases. The CDR3 runs 14 residues. Trimming stripped 5 bases from V and 6 bases from J, with 16 bases between. Germline V gives CDR1 SGHVS, CDR2 FNYEAQ.